Listed below are T cell receptor beta chains from one sample, sequenced in a study of T cell responses to AZD1222 COVID-19 vaccine. Using immunoSEQ multiplex PCR, the repertoire was profiled, and TCRdb retains in-frame clones only, with some absent. The table shows more than 95,000 clones, with roughly 90% occurring only once. The sample here was peripheral blood, taken on day 0 of AZD1222 vaccination. Receptors originate from an adult in good health. The CDR3 runs from the conserved cysteine through the conserved F or W. D genes are given only for firm matches. Rows give clone size only sometimes, using once, few, many, or a class for an expanded clone.

DNA | CDR3 | V | size | D | J
TGCAGCGTCGGGACAGCTACCTACGAGCAGTACTTC | CSVGTATYEQYF | TRBV29-1 | . | TRBD1 | TRBJ2-7
TGTGCCAGTGGGGACAGGACGAACGAGCAGTACTTC | CASGDRTNEQYF | TRBV19 | once | TRBD1 | TRBJ2-7
TGTGCCATCAGTGAGTCGATTGTGGGGAGTGGCTACACCTTC | CAISESIVGSGYTF | TRBV10-3 | . | . | TRBJ1-2
TGTGCCAGCAGCTTCCTCCAAGAGACCCAGTACTTC | CASSFLQETQYF | TRBV11-2 | . | . | TRBJ2-5
TGTGCCACCAGCAGAGATTGGGGGGGGCCTTATGGCTACACCTTC | CATSRDWGGPYGYTF | TRBV15 | . | . | TRBJ1-2
TGTGCCAGCAGTGAAGGGGGGGGTCCGTATAATTCACCCCTCCACTTT | CASSEGGGPYNSPLHF | TRBV6-1 | . | . | TRBJ1-6
TGTGCCAGCAGTTTATCCCCCAATCGTCTCTGGGCCGGGGAGCTGTTTTTT | CASSLSPNRLWAGELFF | TRBV27 | . | . | TRBJ2-2
TGTGCCAGCAGCGTCACAGGGTCGGGAAACACCATATATTTT | CASSVTGSGNTIYF | TRBV5-4 | . | . | TRBJ1-3
TGTGCCATCAGCACGACTGTCAATCAGCCCCAGCATTTT | CAISTTVNQPQHF | TRBV10-3 | . | . | TRBJ1-5
TGTGCCAGCAGCTCACTAGGGGACAGGGGGCTCACTGAAGCTTTCTTT | CASSSLGDRGLTEAFF | TRBV7-6 | . | TRBD1 | TRBJ1-1
TGTGCCAGCAGTTTTCAGGGGAGACACGAGCAGTACTTC | CASSFQGRHEQYF | TRBV6-2/TRBV6-3 | . | . | TRBJ2-7
TGTGCCAGTAGTGCCGGAAGGACGGGTGGGCAGCCCCAGCATTTT | CASSAGRTGGQPQHF | TRBV19 | medium-sized | . | TRBJ1-5
TGTGCCAGCTCACCGGTTTCAGGGGGCTTTGGAGAGACCCAGTACTTC | CASSPVSGGFGETQYF | TRBV18 | . | TRBD1 | TRBJ2-5
TGTGCCAGCAGTTTGGTATCCTTCTATGGCTACACCTTC | CASSLVSFYGYTF | TRBV12-3/TRBV12-4 | . | . | TRBJ1-2
TGTGCCACCAGCAGAGCCGGGACAGGGGATGAGCAGTACTTC | CATSRAGTGDEQYF | TRBV15 | once | TRBD1 | TRBJ2-7
TGTGCCAGCAGTGCTTCCGTTCCTGAAGCTTTCTTT | CASSASVPEAFF | TRBV2 | . | . | TRBJ1-1
TGTGCCACCAGCAGAGAGGGGAGCTACGAGCAGTACTTC | CATSREGSYEQYF | TRBV15 | . | . | TRBJ2-7
TGTGCCAGCAGTAGCTCCAGCGGGAGCCCAGATACGCAGTATTTT | CASSSSSGSPDTQYF | TRBV6-5 | . | TRBD2 | TRBJ2-3
TGTGCCAGCAGCTACCTAGCGGGGAACACCGGGGAGCTGTTTTTT | CASSYLAGNTGELFF | TRBV7-2 | . | TRBD2 | TRBJ2-2
TGTGCCAGCAGCTTAGGGCACTCGAACACTGAAGCTTTCTTT | CASSLGHSNTEAFF | TRBV7-3 | . | . | TRBJ1-1
TGTGCCAGCAGTTTAAGCAGGGGCTTCGGCTACACCTTC | CASSLSRGFGYTF | TRBV28 | . | . | TRBJ1-2
TGTGCCATCAGGGACAGGAGTGGCACTGAAGCTTTCTTT | CAIRDRSGTEAFF | TRBV10-3 | few | TRBD1 | TRBJ1-1
TGTGCCAGCAGCATGGGAGGGGGCGACGCGTATAGCAATCAGCCCCAGCATTTT | CASSMGGGDAYSNQPQHF | TRBV28 | . | TRBD1 | TRBJ1-5
TGTGCCAGCAGCCTGACCTCTTACAATGAGCAGTTCTTC | CASSLTSYNEQFF | TRBV28 | few | . | TRBJ2-1
TGTGCCAGCAGCTTAACTAGCCTCTACGAGCAGTACTTC | CASSLTSLYEQYF | TRBV5-6 | once | . | TRBJ2-7
TGTGCCAGCAGTTATGCCCAGAGCTCCTATAATTCACCCCTCCACTTT | CASSYAQSSYNSPLHF | TRBV27 | . | . | TRBJ1-6
TGCGCCAGCAGCGTCGGCCGGGACAGGGCCCTCGCAACTAATGAAAAACTGTTTTTT | CASSVGRDRALATNEKLFF | TRBV5-1 | . | TRBD1 | TRBJ1-4
TGCGCCAGCAGTGGCTCCGGGACAGGGGGATACATTCAGTACTTC | CASSGSGTGGYIQYF | TRBV10-1 | . | TRBD1 | TRBJ2-4